A selection of T cell receptor beta chains follows, all from one sample in a study of response to subunit inactivated influenza vaccine. Each CDR3 protein is one row after TCRdb ran MiXCR on the RT-PCR reads. Of about 700,000 distinct CDR3 sequences listed, 14% are singletons. The specimen was PBMCs from blood, collected 14 days before vaccination. All receptors derive from a man aged 45-65 years who received an inactivated influenza vaccine. Both conserved end residues are part of each CDR3. D genes are given only for firm matches. Not every row has a clone size; where given, it reads once, few, many or a size class.

TRBD1	few	17	TRBV7-9	TRBJ2-1	TGTGCCAGCAGCCCGACAGGACTCGACAGGGACCGATTGGGGCAGTTCTTC	CASSPTGLDRDRLGQFF
NA	NA	15	TRBV5-6	TRBJ1-1	TGTGCCAGCACCGGGGGTATGGGGCTGAGCACTGAAGCTTTCTTT	CASTGGMGLSTEAFF
TRBD2	few	19	TRBV4-3	TRBJ2-4	TGCGCCAGCAGCCAAGTCCGAACTAGCGGGAGTTTTGCCAAAAACATTCAGTACTTC	CASSQVRTSGSFAKNIQYF
NA	few	13	TRBV20-1	TRBJ2-7	TGCAGTGCTGCCAGGGGGGGGCGGTCTGAGCAGTACTTC	CSAARGGRSEQYF
NA	many	13	TRBV6-4	TRBJ1-1	TGTGCCAGCAAGGACTTCGAGGGCGCTGAAGCTTTCTTT	CASKDFEGAEAFF
TRBD2	NA	15	TRBV6-2/TRBV6-3	TRBJ2-3	TGTGCCAGCAGTTACCAGCGGGGGAACACAGATACGCAGTATTTT	CASSYQRGNTDTQYF
NA	NA	17	TRBV28	TRBJ1-2	TGTGCCAGCAGTTTATCTTTCAGCGGGGGACGGAACTATGGCTACACCTTC	CASSLSFSGGRNYGYTF
TRBD2	NA	17	TRBV7-6	TRBJ2-3	TGTGCCAGCAGCTTAGGTCGAGCGGGGGCTATAGGGGATACGCAGTATTTT	CASSLGRAGAIGDTQYF
NA	many	14	TRBV12-3/TRBV12-4	TRBJ2-7	TGTGCCAGCAGTTTTGGCTGGGATAACAACGAGCAGTACTTC	CASSFGWDNNEQYF
NA	NA	13	TRBV28	TRBJ2-1	TGTGCCAGCAGTTTCTCGGTAGCGACTGAGCAGTTCTTC	CASSFSVATEQFF
TRBD1	NA	15	TRBV5-4	TRBJ1-1	TGTGCCAGCAGCGAGACAGGGGGCTGGAACACTGAAGCTTTCTTT	CASSETGGWNTEAFF
NA	NA	14	TRBV5-4	TRBJ2-7	TGTGCCAGCAGCTTGAACGGGGGAGACTACGAGCAGTACTTC	CASSLNGGDYEQYF
NA	NA	14	TRBV16	TRBJ1-4	TGTGCCAGCAGCCGCCCCTCCGGGATTGAAAAACTGTTTTTT	CASSRPSGIEKLFF
NA	many	16	TRBV3-1	TRBJ2-7	TGTGCCAGCAGCCAAGCGTTAGTGGCAGGAGCCTACGAGCAGTACTTC	CASSQALVAGAYEQYF
TRBD1	NA	13	TRBV28	TRBJ1-2	TGTGCCAGCAGACGTCAGGGGGCAGGGGGCTACACCTTC	CASRRQGAGGYTF
NA	NA	15	TRBV2	TRBJ2-7	TGTGCCAGCAGTGAATTTGGGGGGCGGACGCTCGAGCAGTACTTC	CASSEFGGRTLEQYF
NA	NA	13	TRBV7-6	TRBJ2-5	TGTGCCAGCAGCTTAGAGGCAGGGCGGACCCAGTACTTC	CASSLEAGRTQYF
NA	few	13	TRBV20-1	TRBJ2-5	TGCAGTGCTAGGGACTGGTTACAAGAGACCCAGTACTTC	CSARDWLQETQYF
TRBD2	NA	16	TRBV20-1	TRBJ2-2	TGCTGTGCTAGAGCCTTACCGGGGGGAAACACCGGGGAGCTGTTTTTT	CCARALPGGNTGELFF
TRBD1	many	15	TRBV12-3/TRBV12-4	TRBJ2-7	TGTGCCAGCAGTTTACCCGGACAGGGATCCTACGAGCAGTACTTC	CASSLPGQGSYEQYF
NA	NA	13	TRBV5-1	TRBJ1-1	TGCGCCAGCAGCTTAAACCGGGACCTTGAAGCTTTCTTT	CASSLNRDLEAFF
NA	few	14	TRBV5-1	TRBJ2-7	TGCGCCAGCAGCTTAAGGACTGCAGACTACGAGCAGTACTTC	CASSLRTADYEQYF
TRBD2	NA	18	TRBV20-1	TRBJ2-7	TGCAGTGCTAGAGCTCGGACTAGCGGGAACGACCGTTCCTACGAGCAGTACTTC	CSARARTSGNDRSYEQYF
NA	many	17	TRBV21-1	TRBJ2-7	TGTGCCAGCAGCAAAAAGGAGGACAGGGTGGGGGCCTACGAGCAGTACTTC	CASSKKEDRVGAYEQYF
NA	NA	13	TRBV4-3	TRBJ1-5	TGCGCCAGCAGCCAAGTGCAGGCGCAGCCCCAGCATTTT	CASSQVQAQPQHF
NA	few	17	TRBV21-1	TRBJ2-1	TGTGCCAGCAGCAATACAGGGTTGGGTGTTAGCGACAATGAGCAGTTCTTC	CASSNTGLGVSDNEQFF
NA	NA	16	TRBV4-2	TRBJ2-2	TGTGCCAGCAGCCAAGAGGGGAATTTGAACACCGGGGAGCTGTTTTTT	CASSQEGNLNTGELFF
TRBD1	NA	16	TRBV28	TRBJ2-3	TGTGCCAGCAGTTTGGGACAGGGGAGCTGGACAGATACGCAGTATTTT	CASSLGQGSWTDTQYF
TRBD1	few	15	TRBV19	TRBJ2-5	TGTGCCAGTAGTCCACCGGACAGGGCCGAAGAGACCCAGTACTTC	CASSPPDRAEETQYF
NA	few	12	TRBV20-1	TRBJ2-1	TGCAGTGCTAGACCTACCAACCATGAGCAGTTCTTC	CSARPTNHEQFF
TRBD2	NA	16	TRBV14	TRBJ2-1	TGTGCCAGCAGCCAAGACGGGACTAGCTGGTACAATGAGCAGTTCTTC	CASSQDGTSWYNEQFF
NA	many	12	TRBV28	TRBJ1-1	TGTGCCAGCAGCACAGGGAACACTGAAGCTTTCTTT	CASSTGNTEAFF
NA	few	16	TRBV4-3	TRBJ2-3	TGCGCCAGCAGCCAAGAGGGGCGGGGCGGAGGAGATACGCAGTATTTT	CASSQEGRGGGDTQYF
TRBD2	few	16	TRBV20-1	TRBJ2-1	TGCAGTGCTAGTGGGCTAGCGGTAAATTCCTACAATGAGCAGTTCTTC	CSASGLAVNSYNEQFF
TRBD2	many	15	TRBV12-3/TRBV12-4	TRBJ2-5	TGTGCCAGCAGTTTTGGTACTAGCGGGAGGACGACCCAGTACTTC	CASSFGTSGRTTQYF
NA	NA	14	TRBV20-1	TRBJ1-1	TGCAGTGGTAAAACCCAGGGTGGCTCCACTGAAGCTTTCTTT	CSGKTQGGSTEAFF
NA	few	14	TRBV12-3/TRBV12-4	TRBJ1-1	TGTGCCAGCAGTTTAATGGTGGGGGACACTGAAGCTTTCTTT	CASSLMVGDTEAFF
TRBD2	few	17	TRBV5-1	TRBJ2-1	TGCGCCAGCAGCCCGTTAATCTCTGGCGGGGGATACAATGAGCAGTTCTTC	CASSPLISGGGYNEQFF
NA	few	14	TRBV19	TRBJ2-7	TGTGCCAGTAGTATAACCCCCGAAACCTACGAGCAGTACTTC	CASSITPETYEQYF
TRBD1	many	15	TRBV12-3/TRBV12-4	TRBJ2-7	TGTGCCAGCAGTTGGGGCCTAACAGGGGTTCGCGAGCAGTACTTC	CASSWGLTGVREQYF
NA	NA	13	TRBV4-1	TRBJ2-7	TGCGCCAGCAGCCAAGGGAATCTTTACGAGCAGTACTTC	CASSQGNLYEQYF
TRBD2	NA	11	TRBV7-2	TRBJ2-7	TGTGCCATCTGGACGGGAGGCGAGCAGTACTTC	CAIWTGGEQYF
NA	few	14	TRBV5-1	TRBJ2-3	TGCGCCAGCAGCTCAACAATGGGCACAGATACGCAGTATTTT	CASSSTMGTDTQYF